This TCR beta chain was sequenced in a study of T cells in Graves' hyperthyroidism and ophthalmopathy. The CDR3 consists of 16 residues. V was clipped by 3 bases and J by 5 bases; unmatched bases: 11. CDR1 is SGHNT, CDR2 YYREEE, per germline (reference sequence). Together with thyroid ultrasound, orbital computed tomography, serum thyroxine and TRAb, clinical symptoms were used for diagnoses. The source material, RNA transcripts, was used to amplify TCR beta CDR3 regions. The TCR CDR3 was amplified in a first-round RT-PCR using the HTBI primer set. TCRdb re-called the multiplex PCR reads with MiXCR, one entry per CDR3 protein. This table holds 350,000 to 400,000 distinct CDR3 sequences, less than 20% found once.

This sequence joins TRBV5-4 and TRBJ2-5, with TRBD2 identical over 9 bases. The sequencing sample was made of blood. The origin of this receptor is a man aged 18 to 30 with Graves' ophthalmopathy. In nucleotides, the CDR3 is TGTGCCAGCAGCTCGATAGCGGGGGACCTCCAGGAGACCCAGTACTTC. Protein: CASSSIAGDLQETQYF. Full variable domain (missing parts from reference TRBV5-4 and TRBJ2-5): ETGVTQSPTHLIKTRGQQVTLRCSSQSGHNTVSWYQQALGQGPQFIFQYYREEENGRGNFPPRFSGLQFPNYSSELNVNALELDDSALYLCASSSIAGDLQETQYFGPGTRLLVL.